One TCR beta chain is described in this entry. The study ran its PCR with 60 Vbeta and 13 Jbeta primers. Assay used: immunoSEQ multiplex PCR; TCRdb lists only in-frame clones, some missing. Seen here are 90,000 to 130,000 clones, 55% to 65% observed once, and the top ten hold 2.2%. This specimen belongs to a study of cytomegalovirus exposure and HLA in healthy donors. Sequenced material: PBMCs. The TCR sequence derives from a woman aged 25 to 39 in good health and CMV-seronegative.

In DNA, the CDR3 is TGCGCCAGCAGCCGTCTAGCGGGACTAGAGACCCAGTACTTC. This translates into CASSRLAGLETQYF. The chain combines TRBV4-1 with TRBJ2-5; 9 nucleotides line up with TRBD2. This CDR3 is built from 14 residues. Trimming removed 4 bases from V and 4 bases from J; junction bases left unmatched: 4. CDR1 MGHRA and CDR2 YSYEKL come from the germline V gene.